The 32 T cell receptor beta chains given below trace back to one sample, sequenced in a study of cytomegalovirus exposure and HLA in healthy donors. The primer mix had 60 Vbeta and 13 Jbeta primers. Assay: immunoSEQ multiplex PCR; the TCRdb copy retains only in-frame clones and omits some. The table lists 90,000 or so clones, 65% to 90% of them singletons, with approximately 3.6% in the top ten. Sequencing was done on a sample of PBMCs. Receptors were obtained from a man younger than 45 in good health and CMV-seropositive.

The J gene is TRBJ2-1, the V gene TRBV5-1, with D tentatively TRBD2 (6 bases). The CDR3 spans 13 residues. Germline values: CDR1 SGHRS, CDR2 YFSETQ. The V and J ends lost 4 bases and 6 bases respectively, with 11 bases between them. CDR3 amino acids: CASSRRVINEQFF. The CDR3 nucleotides are TGCGCCAGCAGCCGGAGGGTCATCAATGAGCAGTTCTTC.

The V and J genes are TRBV28 and TRBJ1-2; D perhaps matches TRBD1 (6 bases). CDR1 and CDR2 from the germline V gene are MDHEN and SYDVKM. The CDR3 length is 12 residues. Trimming removed 7 bases at V and 5 bases at J, with 11 bases between. In DNA form, the CDR3 reads TGTGCCAGCACTATCGGACAGTATGGCTACACCTTC. This gives the protein CASTIGQYGYTF.

This clone appeared a few times. The chain couples TRBV12-5 to TRBJ2-3; D may be TRBD1 (6 bases). The CDR3 has 15 amino acids. CDR1 and CDR2 from the germline V gene are LGHNT and FRNRAP. Trimming left V 3 bases short and J 5 bases short, with 15 bases between. The CDR3 bases are TGTGCTAGTGGTTTCCAACAGGGTCCCATAGATACGCAGTATTTT. This sequence encodes CASGFQQGPIDTQYF. The whole variable domain, remainder taken from reference TRBV12-5 and TRBJ2-3, is DARVTQTPRHKVTEMGQEVTMRCQPILGHNTVFWYRQTMMQGLELLAYFRNRAPLDDSGMPKDRFSAEMPDATLATLKIQPSEPRDSAVYFCASGFQQGPIDTQYFGPGTRLTVL.

The CDR3 DNA reads as TGTGCCAGCAGCTTAGATAGGGCAGGGCGAGGTGAAAAACTGTTTTTT. It translates to CASSLDRAGRGEKLFF. The rearrangement joins TRBV7-2 to TRBJ1-4; D perhaps matches TRBD1 (5 bases). The CDR3 covers 16 residues. Germline CDR1 and CDR2: SGHTA and FQGNSA. Trimming cost V 1 base and J 7 bases, with 16 bases left between them.

This chain connects TRBV19 to TRBJ2-3, with a weak D call TRBD1 (6 bases). V shed 7 bases and J shed 0 bases, with 14 bases lying between them. The germline V gene encodes CDR1 LNHDA and CDR2 SQIVND (reference sequence). There are 15 residues in the CDR3. The CDR3 nucleotides read TGTGCCAGTAAGCCCCTGGGGGCGAGCACAGATACGCAGTATTTT. This translates into CASKPLGASTDTQYF.

The V call is TRBV27, the J call TRBJ2-7; 11 nucleotides match TRBD2. CDR3 length: 15 residues. J lost 2 bases, V lost 6 bases, and 6 bases had no gene match. Germline CDR1 MNHEY, CDR2 SMNVEV (reference sequence). As DNA, the CDR3 is TGTGCCAGCAGGCCGATAGCGGGAGGGCCCTACGAGCAGTACTTC. It specifies CASRPIAGGPYEQYF.

The rearrangement links TRBV11-2 to TRBJ2-1; TRBD2 matches at 13 bases. Germline trimming cut 3 bases from V and 4 bases from J; bases unmatched to any gene: 3. The CDR3 loop spans 16 amino acids. CDR1 SGHAT and CDR2 FQNNGV come from the germline V gene. For the CDR3, the DNA is TGTGCCAGCAGCTTGGGACTAGCGGGACTTTACAATGAGCAGTTCTTC. Translation: CASSLGLAGLYNEQFF. The variable domain in full, completed from reference TRBV11-2 and TRBJ2-1, reads EAGVAQSPRYKIIEKRQSVAFWCNPISGHATLYWYQQILGQGPKLLIQFQNNGVVDDSQLPKDRFSAERLKGVDSTLKIQPAKLEDSAVYLCASSLGLAGLYNEQFFGPGTRLTVL.

The V call is TRBV5-1, the J call TRBJ1-5; TRBD1 is a possible D gene (6 bases). The CDR3 sequence is 14 residues long. Looked up from germline, CDR1 is SGHRS and CDR2 is YFSETQ. The ends were cut back, 0 bases at V and 6 bases at J, with 10 bases in the middle. DNA for the CDR3: TGCGCCAGCAGCTTGGGGACAGCCGGTCAGCCCCAGCATTTT. Translation: CASSLGTAGQPQHF.

V is TRBV11-2 and J is TRBJ1-3; weak D call: TRBD1 (6 bases). Germline CDR1 is SGHAT and CDR2 is FQNNGV. The CDR3 is 16 residues long. V lost 5 bases, J lost 0 bases, and 14 bases lay in between. The CDR3, as DNA: TGTGCCAGCAGCCCGGGGACATCTCACTCTGGAAACACCATATATTTT. It translates to CASSPGTSHSGNTIYF. The full variable domain, with the rest looked up from reference TRBV11-2 and TRBJ1-3, is EAGVAQSPRYKIIEKRQSVAFWCNPISGHATLYWYQQILGQGPKLLIQFQNNGVVDDSQLPKDRFSAERLKGVDSTLKIQPAKLEDSAVYLCASSPGTSHSGNTIYFGEGSWLTVV.

The count of this clone is one. The genes are TRBV27 and TRBJ1-2; tentatively, D is TRBD1 (6 bases). V shed 0 bases and J shed 4 bases, with 9 bases lying between them. CDR3 length equals 14 residues. Germline values: CDR1 MNHEY, CDR2 SMNVEV (reference sequence). In DNA form, the CDR3 reads TGTGCCAGCAGTTTATCCCCAGGGGCCTATGGCTACACCTTC. It yields the protein CASSLSPGAYGYTF.

This chain connects TRBV7-9 to TRBJ2-7; TRBD2 aligns across 7 bases. This CDR3 spans 12 amino acids. The V gene's germline CDR1 is SEHNR and CDR2 FQNEAQ (reference sequence). V lost 5 bases and J lost 3; bases outside the gene matches: 1. The CDR3 bases are TGTGCCAGCAGCCGGACTAGCTACGAGCAGTACTTC. This sequence encodes CASSRTSYEQYF.

The V and J genes are TRBV15 and TRBJ1-5, with 7 bases aligning to TRBD1. Germline V gene sequence: CDR1 LNHNV, CDR2 YYDKDF (reference sequence). The CDR3 spans 15 residues. V was pared by 4 bases and J by 4 bases, with 7 bases of the junction left unmatched. The CDR3 DNA sequence: TGTGCCACCAGCAATCGGGACAGTCCTAATCAGCCCCAGCATTTT. It translates to CATSNRDSPNQPQHF.

CDR3 protein: CASSLVVGNQPQHF. CDR3 nucleotide sequence: TGTGCCAGCAGCTTAGTCGTCGGTAATCAGCCCCAGCATTTT. The chain uses TRBV7-2 and TRBJ1-5; D is unclear. V was pared by 1 base and J by 4 bases, with 8 bases between. The CDR3 runs 14 residues. Germline-derived CDR1 and CDR2 are SGHTA and FQGNSA.

The V and J genes are TRBV5-1 and TRBJ2-2; 7 bases map to TRBD2. J lost 8 bases, V lost 0 bases, and 10 bases had no gene match. CDR1 and CDR2 from the germline V gene are SGHRS and YFSETQ. The CDR3 extends over 16 amino acids. The CDR3 nucleotides are TGCGCCAGCAGCTTGGTGATGGCGGGAGTGCTTGGGGAGCTGTTTTTT. Encoded protein: CASSLVMAGVLGELFF.

The chain links TRBV5-1 to TRBJ2-1, with 7 bases identical to TRBD2. The V gene end was trimmed by 0 bases and the J gene end by 8 bases; junction bases not matched to a gene: 5. The CDR3 sequence is 14 residues long. Germline loops: CDR1 SGHRS, CDR2 YFSETQ. The CDR3 coding sequence is TGCGCCAGCAGCTTGGTAGCGGGTATATATGAGCAGTTCTTC. This encodes CASSLVAGIYEQFF.

This clone has just one count. The gene calls are TRBV6-5 and TRBJ1-2; 7 bases map to TRBD1. After removal of 2 bases from V and 5 bases from J, the junction contained 5 bases not matched to a gene. Germline CDR1 and CDR2: MNHEY and SVGAGI. This CDR3 is built from 14 residues. The CDR3 loop is CASSYGDSFYGYTF. The CDR3 nucleotides read TGTGCCAGCAGTTACGGGGACAGCTTTTATGGCTACACCTTC.

The chain employs TRBV14 and TRBJ2-1, with 11 bases lining up with TRBD2. In germline, CDR1 is SGHDN, CDR2 FVKESK. The CDR3 covers 15 residues. The V segment lost 3 bases and the J segment 5 bases; nucleotides outside the gene matches: 3. CDR3 coding DNA: TGTGCCAGCAGCCATACTAGCGGGGGAGACAATGAGCAGTTCTTC. It yields the protein CASSHTSGGDNEQFF.

The chain has TRBV5-5 and TRBJ1-1, with 8 bases fitting TRBD1. Germline V lookup: CDR1 SGHKS, CDR2 YYEKEE (reference sequence). CDR3 length equals 14 residues. V trimming: 4 bases; J trimming: 6 bases; junction bases outside the gene matches: 8. The CDR3 DNA follows: TGTGCCAGCAGCACCAGACAGGGGAAGGCTGAAGCTTTCTTT. Protein sequence: CASSTRQGKAEAFF.

This clone was seen only a few times. The sample contains more than one DNA sequence encoding this CDR3. J is TRBJ1-6 and V is TRBV6-5; D remains ambiguous. Trimming removed 4 bases from V and 7 bases from J, with 5 bases in between. The CDR3 has 12 residues. The germline V gene encodes CDR1 MNHEY and CDR2 SVGAGI. This chain's CDR3 is CASSSVNSPLHF. In nucleotides, the CDR3 is TGTGCCAGCAGTTCGGTGAATTCACCCCTCCACTTT.

The chain is built from TRBV18 and TRBJ2-2, with a weak D call TRBD1 (6 bases). V was trimmed by 5 bases and J by 1 base, leaving 11 bases between them. The germline CDR1 and CDR2 sequences are KGHSH and LQKENI. The CDR3 length is 15 residues. The CDR3 DNA follows: TGTGCCAGCTCATCAGGGGACCTGAACACCGGGGAGCTGTTTTTT. It yields the protein CASSSGDLNTGELFF.

The chain links TRBV29-1 to TRBJ2-2; 7 bases fit TRBD2. The CDR3 totals 14 residues. The V gene end was trimmed by 7 bases and the J gene end by 4 bases; junction bases not matched to a gene: 9. CDR1 SQVTM and CDR2 ANQGSEA come from the germline V gene. In DNA form, the CDR3 reads TGCAGCGGTGGCGGGAGTTTTGTCACCGGGGAGCTGTTTTTT. It is translated as CSGGGSFVTGELFF.

This chain links TRBV29-1 with TRBJ2-1; 8 nucleotides match TRBD2. This CDR3 contains 12 residues. The germline V gene encodes CDR1 SQVTM and CDR2 ANQGSEA. For the CDR3, the DNA is TGCAGGGTGACTAGCGCAAACAATGAGCAGTTCTTC. Translated, it gives CRVTSANNEQFF.

By share, this clone ranks as medium-sized. This specimen includes other DNA sequences encoding the same CDR3. The chain links TRBV4-1 to TRBJ2-7; 13 bases fit TRBD2. Germline loops: CDR1 MGHRA, CDR2 YSYEKL. The trim removed 0 bases at V and 4 bases at J, leaving 3 bases unmatched. CDR3 size: 16 residues. CDR3 DNA sequence: TGCGCCAGCAGCCAAGATCGGACTAGCGGGAGTTACGAGCAGTACTTC. This gives the protein CASSQDRTSGSYEQYF.

This clone was counted once. V and J are TRBV10-3 and TRBJ2-7; 9 bases line up with TRBD1. V lost 11 bases, J lost 3 bases, and 8 bases stayed unmatched. The V gene's germline CDR1 is ENHRY and CDR2 SYGVKD. This CDR3 is 13 amino acids long. CDR3 in amino acids: CAAHRDRDYEQYF. In nucleotides, the CDR3 is TGTGCCGCCCACCGGGACAGGGACTACGAGCAGTACTTC.

V and J are TRBV4-3 and TRBJ2-4; 9 nucleotides line up with TRBD2. CDR1 and CDR2 (germline): LGHNA, YSLEER. With V trimmed by 5 bases and J by 5 bases, 10 bases remained unmatched. The CDR3 spans 16 residues. CDR3 protein: CASSSGGRAFENIQYF. The CDR3 bases are TGCGCCAGCAGCAGCGGGGGGAGGGCGTTCGAAAACATTCAGTACTTC.

The chain carries TRBV7-2 and TRBJ2-1, with a possible D match to TRBD1 (8 bases). Trimming took 1 base from V and 7 from J, leaving 17 bases between them. The germline gives CDR1 SGHTA, CDR2 FQGNSA. CDR3 length: 16 residues. The CDR3 DNA reads TGTGCCAGCAGCTTAGGGGGACAGGTCGGGAGGAATGAGCAGTTCTTC. As protein: CASSLGGQVGRNEQFF.

This chain connects TRBV18 to TRBJ2-7, with 7 bases aligning to TRBD1. The CDR3 consists of 14 residues. Per germline, CDR1 KGHSH and CDR2 LQKENI. The junction had 9 bases not matched to a gene; V was cut back by 6 bases and J by 4 bases. The CDR3 loop is CASSPWGQPYEQYF. The CDR3 nucleotides read TGTGCCAGCTCCCCCTGGGGACAGCCTTACGAGCAGTACTTC. Based on the CDR3 plus reference TRBV18 and TRBJ2-7, the full variable domain is NAGVMQNPRHLVRRRGQEARLRCSPMKGHSHVYWYRQLPEEGLKFMVYLQKENIIDESGMPKERFSAEFPKEGPSILRIQQVVRGDSAAYFCASSPWGQPYEQYFGPGTRLTVT.

V usage is TRBV5-1 and J usage is TRBJ2-3; 10 nucleotides align to TRBD2. The length of the CDR3 is 16 residues. In germline, CDR1 is SGHRS, CDR2 YFSETQ. V shed 4 bases, J shed 8 bases, and the junction held 13 bases outside the gene matches. DNA for the CDR3: TGCGCCAGCAGCGCGGCTAGCGGGAGTTCCCAAGGTACGCAGTATTTT. It codes for CASSAASGSSQGTQYF.

This clone came up once. CDR3 amino acids: CASSLSGSSNQPQHF. CDR3 bases: TGTGCCAGCAGCTTATCAGGGTCGAGCAATCAGCCCCAGCATTTT. This chain joins TRBV7-8 and TRBJ1-5; perhaps TRBD1 as D (5 bases). This CDR3 comprises 15 residues. The V end was cut by 2 bases, the J end by 1 base, with 9 bases between. From germline, CDR1 is SGHVS and CDR2 FQNEAQ.

The rearrangement joins TRBV28 to TRBJ1-2; D is perhaps TRBD1 (6 bases). Per germline, CDR1 MDHEN and CDR2 SYDVKM. This CDR3 has 13 amino acids. V dropped 6 bases and J dropped 5 bases, with 13 bases sitting between them. The CDR3 DNA reads as TGTGCCAGCAGATTGGACAGAGTTTATGGCTACACCTTC. Translation: CASRLDRVYGYTF.

This clone occurred a few times. J is TRBJ1-1 and V is TRBV29-1, with D maybe TRBD1 (6 bases). Trimming removed 5 bases from V and 5 bases from J, with 12 bases in between. The CDR3 totals 12 residues. Germline-derived CDR1 and CDR2 are SQVTM and ANQGSEA. The CDR3 is CSVLRGGTEAFF. Written as DNA, the CDR3 is TGCAGCGTTCTCAGGGGTGGGACTGAAGCTTTCTTT.

The chain has TRBV30 and TRBJ2-1; 9 bases line up with TRBD2. The germline V gene has CDR1 GTSNPN and CDR2 SVGIG (reference sequence). This CDR3 has 16 residues. J was trimmed by 7 bases and V by 0 bases; bases with no gene match: 10. The CDR3 region has the DNA TGTGCCTGGAGTGTGAGGTTAGCGGGAGATGGGAATGAGCAGTTCTTC. This codes for CAWSVRLAGDGNEQFF. Complete variable domain (other parts from reference TRBV30 and TRBJ2-1): SQTIHQWPATLVQPVGSPLSLECTVEGTSNPNLYWYRQAAGRGLQLLFYSVGIGQISSEVPQNLSASRPQDRQFILSSKKLLLSDSGFYLCAWSVRLAGDGNEQFFGPGTRLTVL.